The 15 T cell receptor beta chains given below trace back to one sample, sequenced in a study of blood T cell repertoires in COVID-19 (dated by TCRdb to the early 2020s). The library was made by the immunoSEQ multiplex PCR assay. TCRdb's version of the immuneACCESS table is confined to in-frame rearrangements and falls short of the full clone set. An unresolved V gene accounts for under half of the shortfall where checked; the remainder is of unknown origin. Within this sample are about 200,000 clones, with more than 75% of them counted one time only. 5.6% of the sample is taken by the ten largest. Sequencing was performed on PBMCs or T cells enriched from blood (not recorded which). The receptors stem from a man aged 40-49 years with acute COVID-19.

V is TRBV30 and J is TRBJ1-2; 7 bases are shared with TRBD1. This CDR3 is built from 13 residues. From germline, CDR1 is GTSNPN and CDR2 SVGIG (reference sequence). After removal of 4 bases from V and 6 bases from J, the junction contained 8 bases not matched to a gene. CDR3 sequence reads: CAWIVRGRDGYTF. As DNA, the CDR3 is TGTGCCTGGATTGTAAGGGGGCGCGATGGCTACACCTTC.

This clone showed up just once. Written as DNA, the CDR3 is TGTGCCAGCAGTAAGGACACTCACACTGGATTGACCTACAATGAGCAGTTCTTC. It encodes CASSKDTHTGLTYNEQFF. The genes are TRBV3-1 (or the pseudogene TRBV3-2) and TRBJ2-1; a weak D match, TRBD1 (5 bases). Germline assignment: CDR1 LGHDT and CDR2 YNNKEL (reference sequence). CDR3 length: 18 amino acids. Trimming took off 6 bases at V and 2 bases at J, with 23 bases between the two ends.

The table lists this clone with many counts. V and J are TRBV28 and TRBJ2-7; TRBD2 matches 10 bases. The CDR3 loop spans 16 amino acids. The germline V gene encodes CDR1 MDHEN and CDR2 SYDVKM. Trimming cost V 3 bases and J 2 bases; bases outside gene matches: 7. The CDR3 nucleotides read TGTGCCAGCAGTTTGCGTAGCGGGAGGCGAACCTACGAGCAGTACTTC. Amino acids: CASSLRSGRRTYEQYF.

The DNA of the CDR3 is TGTGCCAGCAGCTTAGGCACAGGAGATTATTCACCCCTCCACTTT. Its protein is CASSLGTGDYSPLHF. The rearrangement uses TRBV7-2 and TRBJ1-6; D possibly corresponds to TRBD1 (5 bases). Trimming stripped 1 base from V and 8 bases from J, with 12 bases between. The germline gives CDR1 SGHTA, CDR2 FQGNSA. The CDR3 is 15 amino acids. Using reference TRBV7-2 and TRBJ1-6 for the parts outside the CDR3, the full variable domain is GAGVSQSPSNKVTEKGKDVELRCDPISGHTALYWYRQSLGQGLEFLIYFQGNSAPDKSGLPSDRFSAERTGGSVSTLTIQRTQQEDSAVYLCASSLGTGDYSPLHFGNGTRLTVT.

This clone was seen a handful of times. The chain is built from TRBV3-1 (or the pseudogene TRBV3-2) and TRBJ2-7, with 10 bases lining up with TRBD1. From germline, CDR1 is LGHDT and CDR2 YNNKEL (reference sequence). Germline trimming cut 3 bases from V and 5 bases from J; bases unmatched to any gene: 4. CDR3 size: 14 residues. For the CDR3, the DNA is TGTGCCAGCAGCCACCGGGACAGGGGAAACGAGCAGTACTTC. Residues: CASSHRDRGNEQYF.

V usage is TRBV18 and J usage is TRBJ2-7; maybe TRBD2 (7 bases). The ends were cut back, 2 bases at V and 2 bases at J, with 16 bases in the middle. From germline, CDR1 is KGHSH and CDR2 LQKENI. This CDR3 is built from 16 residues. CDR3 residues: CASSPSGGGRTYEQYF. The CDR3 region has the DNA TGTGCCAGCTCACCATCCGGGGGCGGGAGAACCTACGAGCAGTACTTC.

This sequence joins TRBV19 and TRBJ1-5; TRBD1 aligns across 7 bases. CDR3 length: 14 amino acids. The V and J ends lost 4 bases and 1 base, in that order; junction bases with no gene match: 1. Germline values: CDR1 LNHDA, CDR2 SQIVND (reference sequence). The CDR3 is CASSTDRSNQPQHF. The CDR3 region has the DNA TGTGCCAGTAGTACGGACAGGAGCAATCAGCCCCAGCATTTT.

The chain couples TRBV4-1 to TRBJ1-1; TRBD1 aligns across 8 bases. V was clipped by 5 bases and J by 6 bases; unmatched bases: 14. This CDR3 is built from 16 residues. Germline V CDR1 and CDR2: MGHRA, YSYEKL. CDR3 loop: CASSATQGAGFPEAFF. The CDR3 region has the DNA TGCGCCAGCAGCGCTACTCAGGGGGCCGGTTTTCCTGAAGCTTTCTTT.

V gene TRBV21-1 combines with J gene TRBJ2-1; the D call of TRBD2 is as the table states it, not checked on the DNA. TRBV21-1 is shown as a pseudogene. CDR3 length: 13 residues. The CDR3 is CASSKATRDEQFF. As DNA, the CDR3 is TGTGCCAGCAGCAAAGCTACCCGGGATGAGCAGTTCTTC.

This clone was detected a few times. The rearrangement uses TRBV30 and TRBJ1-5, with D possibly matching TRBD1 (5 bases). Per germline, CDR1 GTSNPN and CDR2 SVGIG (reference sequence). V lost 5 bases, J lost 7 bases, and 18 bases lay in between. This CDR3 comprises 14 residues. CDR3 nucleotide sequence: TGTGCCTGGGCCGGAGGGACCTCGAACCAGCCCCAGCATTTT. Its protein is CAWAGGTSNQPQHF.

The gene calls are TRBV28 and TRBJ2-3; unclear D gene. V dropped 6 bases and J dropped 3 bases, with 13 bases sitting between them. The CDR3 contains 14 residues. Germline CDR1 and CDR2: MDHEN and SYDVKM. The CDR3 is CASRSPRWTDTQYF. The CDR3 nucleotides are TGTGCCAGCAGGTCCCCCCGGTGGACAGATACGCAGTATTTT.

The chain recombines TRBV4-1 with TRBJ2-7; 10 bases match TRBD2. Germline lookup yields CDR1 MGHRA and CDR2 YSYEKL. V shed 1 base, J shed 3 bases, and the junction held 3 bases outside the gene matches. This CDR3 spans 15 amino acids. CDR3 coding DNA: TGCGCCAGCAGCCAAGGGACTAGCGGCAACTACGAGCAGTACTTC. Translation: CASSQGTSGNYEQYF.

The chain employs TRBV29-1 and TRBJ2-6; D might be TRBD2 (6 bases). The CDR3 loop spans 15 amino acids. From germline, CDR1 is SQVTM and CDR2 ANQGSEA. V was clipped by 1 base and J by 1 base, with 8 bases between them. The DNA of the CDR3 is TGCAGCGTTGAAGTGGGGGGTTCTGGGGCCAACGTCCTGACTTTC. The encoded protein is CSVEVGGSGANVLTF.

The chain has TRBV5-1 and TRBJ1-4; D is possibly TRBD1 (6 bases). Trimming removed 5 bases at V and 6 bases at J, with 11 bases between. Germline-derived CDR1 and CDR2 are SGHRS and YFSETQ. The CDR3 totals 13 residues. CDR3 residues: CASRKGVDEKLFF. The CDR3 nucleotides read TGCGCCAGCAGGAAGGGGGTCGATGAAAAACTGTTTTTT.

The chain carries TRBV6-5 and TRBJ2-2; D is possibly TRBD2 (6 bases). Germline loops: CDR1 MNHEY, CDR2 SVGAGI. The CDR3 is 15 residues long. V lost 2 bases and J 1 base, leaving 8 bases between the germline ends. CDR3 DNA sequence: TGTGCCAGCAGTTACGGCGGGATGAACACCGGGGAGCTGTTTTTT. Protein product: CASSYGGMNTGELFF.